Described below is a single T cell receptor beta chain sequence and its context. The antigen remains undetermined. For the second PCR, which ran for 7 to 11 cycles, a sample-barcoded 5' primer and a J-beta primer mix were used. The study obtained at least 3 million CDR3-containing paired-end reads from every sample. TCRdb recomputed calls from the 5' RACE reads with MiXCR, one row per CDR3 protein. The sample lists fewer than 2,000,000 distinct CDR3 sequences, 39% seen once, with 20% to 25% in the top ten. The sample originates from a study of blood T cells in healthy people across ages. Study results and caveats: More naive CD4+ cells and higher diversity marked long-lived donors relative to aged donors. Naive and antigen-experienced cells could not be conclusively compared, given unsorted PBMCs.

This CDR3 has 15 residues. V lost 5 bases and J lost 13, with 24 bases in between. Per the germline V gene, CDR1 is SGHTA and CDR2 is FQGNSA. This sequence joins TRBV7-2 and TRBJ2-4; a weak D match, TRBD1 (7 bases). Material for sequencing was blood. The source is a human donor in good health. The CDR3 is CASSLVDRARREQYF. In DNA form, the CDR3 reads TGTGCCAGCAGCCTAGTAGACAGGGCCCGACGGGAGCAGTACTTC.